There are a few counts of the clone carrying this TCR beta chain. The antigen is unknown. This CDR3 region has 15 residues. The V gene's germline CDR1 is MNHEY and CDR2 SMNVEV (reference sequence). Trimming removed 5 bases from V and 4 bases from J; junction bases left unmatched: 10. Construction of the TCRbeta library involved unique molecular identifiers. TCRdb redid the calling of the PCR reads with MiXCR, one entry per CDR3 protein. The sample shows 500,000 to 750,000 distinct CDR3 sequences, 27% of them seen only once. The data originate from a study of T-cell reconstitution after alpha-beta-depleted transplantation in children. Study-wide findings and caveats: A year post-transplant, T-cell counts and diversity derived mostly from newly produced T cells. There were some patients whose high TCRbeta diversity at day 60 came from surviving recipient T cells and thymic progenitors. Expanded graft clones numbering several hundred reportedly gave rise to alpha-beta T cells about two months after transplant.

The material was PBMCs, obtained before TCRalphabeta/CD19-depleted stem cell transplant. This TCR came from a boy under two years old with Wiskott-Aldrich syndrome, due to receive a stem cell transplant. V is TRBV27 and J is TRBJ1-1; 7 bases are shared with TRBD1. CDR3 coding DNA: TGTGCCAGCAGTAACAGACAGGGACGGGGCACTGAAGCTTTCTTT. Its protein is CASSNRQGRGTEAFF.